This T cell receptor (beta chain) was obtained from a study of cytomegalovirus exposure and HLA in healthy donors. Across the study: Within an early data release were 65 million to 90 million unique TCRs drawn from HLA-typed donors. Findings and limits, study-wide: Presence/absence comparisons presumed near-even sequencing depth among donors. With DRB1 most and HLA-C fewest, TCR association rates differed between HLA loci in a later analysis.

CDR1 is SGDLS and CDR2 is YYNGEE in the germline V gene. This CDR3 spans 16 amino acids. The ends were cut back, 0 bases at V and 7 bases at J, with 16 bases in the middle. This clone was seen a handful of times. What it recognizes is unknown. The PCR contained 60 Vbeta and 13 Jbeta primers. Generated by immunoSEQ multiplex PCR, the TCRdb table keeps only in-frame clones and is missing some. The table includes about 200,000 clones, about 76% detected once. Donors were ostensibly healthy at sampling, although undocumented immune exposures were probable. V usage is TRBV9 and J usage is TRBJ2-2, with D possibly TRBD2 on 7 matching bases. The TCR comes from a male donor in good health and CMV-seropositive. Sequencing was carried out using PBMCs. The CDR3 nucleotides are TGTGCCAGCAGCGTAGAACGGGGGGCATCGAACGGGGAGCTGTTTTTT. Translating it yields CASSVERGASNGELFF.